This T cell receptor (beta chain) comes out of a study of PD-1 blockade in classical Hodgkin lymphoma. Study-level information: Intravenous infusions of nivolumab 3 mg/kg reached patients every 2 weeks.

TCRdb's table, derived via immunoSEQ multiplex PCR, lists solely in-frame clones and lacks some. The data contain about 30,000 clones, 71% of them singletons. Each of the patients experienced relapse following autologous stem cell transplantation, and their brentuximab vedotin exposure differed. Complete response, partial response or progressive disease constituted the best response categories observed. CDR1 and CDR2 (germline): MGHRA, YSYEKL. The CDR3 length is 16 residues. V lost 3 bases and J lost 0, with 11 bases in between. As to this clone: The antigen is not known.

Study outcomes and limitations: Complete responders possessed baseline diversity comparable to newly diagnosed patients. Newly diagnosed patients were reported to start with lower TCR diversity than healthy donors.

The TCR sequence derives from a human donor with classical Hodgkin lymphoma. The genes are TRBV4-1 and TRBJ1-4, with D possibly being TRBD1 (6 bases). The sample consisted of peripheral blood mononuclear cells (PBMCs), taken before the second cycle of nivolumab. CDR3 in DNA: TGCGCCAGCAGCCAGGGACAATACGCAACTAATGAAAAACTGTTTTTT. It translates to CASSQGQYATNEKLFF.